This T cell receptor (beta chain) emerged from a study of T cell responses to AZD1222 COVID-19 vaccine. V lost 8 bases to trimming and J lost 3 bases, with 7 bases between them. The CDR3 covers 11 residues. Germline V gene lookup returns CDR1 MNHEY and CDR2 SVGAGI. The data were produced by immunoSEQ multiplex PCR, yet TCRdb's version contains in-frame clones alone and is incomplete. The sample holds 150,000 to 200,000 clones, 85% to 95% seen once. Sequenced material: peripheral blood, taken on day 0 of AZD1222 vaccination. The chain carries TRBV6-5 and TRBJ1-2; D is uncertain. The sequence came from an adult in good health. Written as DNA, the CDR3 is TGTGCCAGCGGTACGGACTATGGCTACACCTTC. It translates to CASGTDYGYTF.